This TCR beta chain derives from a study of blood T cell repertoires in COVID-19 (dated by TCRdb to 2020 to 2022). About the investigation overall: Samples from collaborators originated in the United States, Italy and Spain and spanned both the acute and convalescent phases of COVID-19. The prospective study material was composed of cDNA or gDNA derived from T cells, B-cell-depleted T cells, or PBMCs. The dataset comprised deeply sampled blood TCRbeta repertoires from subjects exposed to, actively infected with, or recovered from COVID-19. The repertoires were released in a freely available public database meant as a resource for research on the immune response to SARS-CoV-2. Samples came from the ongoing ImmuneRACE study (first 160 participants) plus 1,254 subjects from 6 global collaborators. A de-identified subject ID, COVID-19 status, age in years and sex were almost always included in the sample metadata. HLA class I and class II types, where available, came from metadata supplied by the sample provider rather than from assay-based typing. Study-wide conclusions, independent of this receptor: The quantity of clinical and demographic metadata differed by source and by participant and was supplied without curation.

One collaborating source in Seattle enrolled patients during active infection and followed them longitudinally through the course of disease. Each collaborating institution followed its own protocols to collect whole blood in K2EDTA tubes. Collaborator samples were shipped for TCRbeta analysis as frozen whole blood, isolated PBMCs, or DNA extracted from either sample type. Remarks on this clone: The target of this receptor is not known. Per-nucleotide qualities are absent, and no much larger clonotype sits a single base away.

The immunoSEQ Assay, a bias-controlled multiplex PCR, was used to amplify TCRbeta CDR3 regions from genomic DNA. The paper's data handling went like this. Within the assay, amplification of reference gene primers was used to estimate how many nucleated cells each sample contained. Sequence reads were collapsed and filtered to measure the absolute abundance of every unique TCRbeta CDR3 rearrangement. For each sample, productive Simpson clonality was calculated as the square root of Simpson's diversity index across productive rearrangements. TCRdb carries this immuneACCESS record with in-frame sequences only. Its versions omit some clonotypes, under half of them owing to an unresolved V gene in the studies checked, with the rest unexplained. The V and J calls and clone size are taken from that table; D and trimming were inferred from the DNA. This sample holds some 240,000 clones; 85% were observed only once. The biggest ten clones account for roughly 2.2% of the sample.

Measured from the cysteine to the phenylalanine, the CDR3 is 13 residues long. Left in the record is the CDR3 DNA by itself, 39 bases read in frame from the first base. V drops 6 bases and J drops 6 bases, leaving 14 bases in between. The receptor comes from a woman aged 70-85 years with COVID-19, enrolled during active disease. The rearrangement joined TRBV12-3 or TRBV12-4 to TRBJ1-2, and TRBD1 may be the D gene, going by 5 matching bases. Sequences were obtained from peripheral blood. The CDR3 amino acid sequence is: CASSQGPWHGYTF. The bases are TGTGCCAGCAGCCAGGGTCCTTGGCATGGCTACACCTTC.